This entry describes one TCR beta chain. Its antigen target is currently unknown. No base qualities exist here, and no much larger clone lies one base off it. Inclusive of the bounding cysteine and phenylalanine, the CDR3 is 18 residues long. Just CDR3 DNA is preserved here, 54 bases in frame from base 1. According to the germline V gene, CDR1 reads SGHAT and CDR2 reads FQNNGV. At the junction V is shortened by 2 bases and J by 2 bases; bases outside the gene matches: 7. Receptor amplification or capture employed the immunoSEQ multiplex PCR assay. The multiplex PCR relied on a mix of 60 forward primers for TCR Vbeta segments and 13 reverse primers for TCR Jbeta segments. The CDR3 region of rearranged TCR beta genes was amplified from genomic DNA by a multiplex PCR assay. Amplified TCR beta libraries were sequenced as 87-base-pair reads on the Illumina HiSeq System. As for the authors' bioinformatics: A later analysis tallied approximately 87 million unique TCR beta chains across the 610 or so repertoires, and some 10 million of those chains were shared by two or more donors. To remove PCR and sequencing errors, raw reads were error-corrected and collapsed into unique sequences using a nearest-neighbor algorithm that merged closely related sequences. CDR3 sequences were aligned to IMGT reference sequences to assign V, D and J gene segments. For a sequence to be retained, at least a six-nucleotide match to both a V gene segment and a J gene segment was required. Rearrangements were classified as productive when the CDR3 lacked stop codons and remained in frame with V and J, and all other rearrangements were classified as non-productive. CDR3 was defined by IMGT convention, running from the second conserved V-encoded cysteine to the conserved J-encoded phenylalanine. In an earlier analysis of some 550 of the donors, sequences lacking an unambiguous match to a single V gene segment were excluded. An earlier analysis of a few hundred of the donors called V segments functional above 56.7% productive rearrangements and segregating when the between-donor standard deviation exceeded 5%. A statistical classification framework was built to diagnose cytomegalovirus status from the catalog of TCR beta chain sequences. In a later analysis, V and J genes were assigned by comparing TCR nucleotide sequences against IMGT/GENE-DB human TR gene sequences. The TCRdist pipeline was used in a later analysis to assign CDR3 sequences and most-parsimonious VDJ recombination scenarios. In a later analysis, each TCR beta chain was defined by its CDR3 amino acid sequence together with its V-gene family, and reads lacking a unique V-gene family were excluded. In a later analysis, 450 to 600 highly shared, low-generation-probability nucleotide sequences were removed to address suspected cross-contamination and a sequencing artifact. In a later analysis, a clonal expansion index for each public chain was calculated from normalized within-repertoire ranks of inferred template counts. A later analysis computed generation probabilities with a VDJ recombination model fitted to out-of-frame rearrangements, and checked the results against IGoR. In a later analysis, hypergeometric tests were used to score TCR-TCR, TCR-HLA and TCR-CMV co-occurrence, with a repertoire-size bias correction applied to TCR pairs. A later analysis estimated false discovery rates by permuting HLA or CMV assignments 20 times. In a later analysis, co-occurring TCRs were grouped with DBSCAN, and TCRdist sequence similarity was added when clustering was performed within HLA-allele-positive subsets. Repertoires with fewer than 30,000 or more than 120,000 public chains were left out of co-occurrence clustering, as were several repertoires with anomalous nucleotide sharing. The table was pulled from immuneACCESS by TCRdb, which kept in-frame rearrangements only. Such tables lose some clones; where checked, under half of the loss comes from unresolved V genes, and the rest has no known cause. V and J calls plus clone size are reproduced from that table; the DNA served to infer D and trimming. The sample records 100,000 or so clones, 65% to 75% of which are singletons. The ten top clones hold approximately 2.1% of the sample.

This sample stems from a study of cytomegalovirus exposure and HLA in healthy donors (dated by TCRdb to 2017 to 2019). A note on the overall study: An earlier analysis of approximately 640 of the donors reported 250 to 300 Gb of sequence data and 117 million unique TCR beta sequences from about 200 million T cells. About 330 gigabases of sequencing data and approximately 91 million unique TCR sequences made up an early release that covered around 640 HLA-typed donors. Of the 300 to 500 genotyped donors, 75% to 85% were placed in the genetic ancestry cluster associated with self-reported Caucasian donors. The study aimed to test whether signatures of past pathogen exposure could be identified by cataloging public T cell receptors. The T cell repertoires of 670 or so subjects were profiled by immunosequencing and related to cytomegalovirus serostatus. In addition to the first cohort of 650 to 800 subjects, a separate validation cohort of approximately 110 different subjects was used. The study combined high-throughput TCR immunosequencing, statistical association of individual TCRs with disease status, and machine learning to predict cytomegalovirus infection status. To study patterns of TCR occurrence, a later analysis re-analyzed previously published TCR beta repertoires from 500 to 850 donors and added high-resolution HLA genotyping. The later analysis used no new phenotypic data to find candidate immune exposures, relying instead on TCR beta sequences and their occurrence across donors. An earlier analysis of some 500 of the donors applied high-throughput TCR beta sequencing to assess whether each TCR beta V gene segment acted as functional or pseudogenic. Donor age, sex, ethnicity and CMV serostatus were compiled together with the repertoire data. A later genetic analysis took genome-wide SNP genotypes for about 55% of the roughly 670 donors and used that subset as a discovery cohort. Every discovery cohort repertoire had been produced on one sequencing platform. Both class I and class II loci were covered by HLA typing, at four-digit resolution. The number of donors typed differed by locus, with 629-630 for A, B, C, DRB1 and DQB1, 522 for DQA1, 600 to 610 for DPA1, and approximately 470 for DPB1. Several DR-DQ haplotypes were treated as single units for association and clustering because of strong linkage in the cohort. On average, around 240,000 unique TCR beta nucleotide sequences were sequenced per donor among about 400 genotyped donors of the cohort, with 15% to 20% of those sequences being non-productive. What the work shows at the level of the full study, not this receptor alone: Specific HLA alleles were associated with 15,000 to 20,000 TCR beta sequences at a false discovery rate of 0.05 in a later analysis. In a later genetic analysis, fewer N-insertions in productive TCRs were reported among donors in an Asian-associated ancestry cluster than the approximately 710-donor mean. A few of the identified cytomegalovirus-associated TCR beta chains were confirmed in vitro to be specific for cytomegalovirus antigens. A further reported finding was that TCR beta sequences accurately predicted the HLA-A and HLA-B alleles for most subjects in the first cohort. Cytomegalovirus status was reported to be diagnosed by the classifier with high specificity and sensitivity in both the original and validation cohorts. In an earlier analysis of fewer than 750 of the donors, most TCR beta V segments were observed in productive rearrangements about 87% or about 30% of the time, broadly matching IMGT annotations. In a later analysis, HLA-associated TCR beta chains were found to be more clonally expanded and to have lower generation probabilities than equally common non-associated chains. The earlier analysis of a few hundred of the donors excluded some 15 rarely observed V segments, including chromosome 9 orphons, because counts were too low. Correlated functional status among segregating V segments might be attributable to linkage disequilibrium, but an unknown experimental factor could not be ruled out. Because HLA typing was missing for some donors at each locus, association tests included only the typed subset. While some public TCRs were present in many individuals, most TCR sequences turned up only very rarely across donors. A group of highly shared sequence variants was considered likely to be a technical artifact of the sequencing pipeline. For the cohort, immune exposure information was limited to CMV serostatus. The study listed 164 TCR beta chains as associated with cytomegalovirus. In a later genetic analysis, a missense DCLRE1C variant was associated with V-gene and J-gene trimming of TCR beta chains, and the association was replicated in an independent cohort. A later analysis found that TCR association rates varied across HLA loci, with DRB1 alleles showing the most associated TCRs and HLA-C alleles the fewest. Presence/absence analyses assumed roughly uniform sequencing depth across donors, an assumption that may not hold. In a later analysis, several top co-occurrence clusters were reported to appear linked to parvovirus B19, influenza, CMV and Epstein-Barr virus. The cohort was sequenced for TCR beta chains only, and without alpha or paired-chain data the features that could be detected were limited. The 87-base-pair reads could not distinguish some IMGT-functional V segments, including TRBV6-2 and TRBV6-3, so those segments were excluded. Strong co-occurrence of HLA alleles, especially DR and DQ, made assigning TCR associations to individual alleles difficult. According to a later analysis, most CMV-associated TCR beta chains appeared to be HLA-restricted, and the HLA associations seemed to be driven largely by CMV exposure. The authors suggested that the approach could potentially be generalized to other disease states and immunological phenotypes.

In total, over 600 healthy bone marrow donors made up the cohort. All cohort members were sampled while nominally healthy, although unrecorded immune exposures were likely present. The donor was CMV seronegative and was included in the group of several hundred seronegative cohort members. A peripheral blood sample was collected from each donor, and TCR beta sequencing was performed on peripheral blood mononuclear cells. The Qiagen DNeasy Blood Extraction Kit was used to extract genomic DNA from the blood cell samples. Recombination connected TRBV11-2 to TRBJ2-2; TRBD2 lines up with 11 middle nucleotides. Sequenced input: PBMCs. This TCR was sampled from a woman aged 40-49 years in good health and CMV-seronegative. In nucleotide form, the sequence is TGTGCCAGCAGCTTATCGGGGACTAGCGGAAGAAACACCGGGGAGCTGTTTTTT. It specifies CASSLSGTSGRNTGELFF.